Below are 20 T cell receptor beta chains sequenced from a single sample in a study of T cell repertoires in cytomegalovirus infection. One entry per CDR3 protein results from TCRdb running MiXCR on the reads. In the table there are 680,000 or so distinct CDR3 sequences, under 40% of which are singletons. The sequenced material came from PBMCs. These receptors all come from a human donor in good health (CMV status not recorded). Some clones in this sample may be carry-over from other donors' samples.

The rearrangement uses TRBV19 and TRBJ1-5; 12 positions match TRBD1. After removal of 8 bases from V and 4 bases from J, the junction contained 12 bases not matched to a gene. The CDR3 is 17 residues long. Germline values: CDR1 LNHDA, CDR2 SQIVND (reference sequence). The DNA for the CDR3 is TGTGCCAGTTCAAAGGCCGGGACAGGGGGCCCGAATCAGCCCCAGCATTTT. Its translation: CASSKAGTGGPNQPQHF.

This chain links TRBV20-1 with TRBJ2-2, with a possible D match to TRBD1 (6 bases). The CDR3 has 15 amino acids. Germline CDR1 DFQATT, CDR2 SNEGSKA (reference sequence). Between the trimmed V and J ends, which lost 5 bases and 1 base, there was a span of 14 bases. In DNA form, the CDR3 reads TGCAGTGCTCCAATACAGGGTCTGAACACCGGGGAGCTGTTTTTT. As protein: CSAPIQGLNTGELFF.

The chain links TRBV24-1 to TRBJ2-1; 7 bases are shared with TRBD2. This CDR3 is 16 amino acids long. V lost 9 bases and J lost 6; bases outside the gene matches: 16. Germline V lookup: CDR1 KGHDR, CDR2 SFDVKD. For the CDR3, the DNA is TGTGCCACCGTCGGAAGTCGTCGGAGGGAGGGCAATGAGCAGTTCTTC. It is translated as CATVGSRRREGNEQFF.

The V and J genes are TRBV28 and TRBJ1-2, with 8 bases that match TRBD1. CDR1 is MDHEN and CDR2 is SYDVKM in the germline V gene. The CDR3 sequence is 15 residues long. V shed 1 base, J shed 8 bases, and the junction held 9 bases outside the gene matches. Here the CDR3 reads CASSLLDRGAQGYTF. The CDR3 nucleotides read TGTGCCAGCAGTTTATTAGACAGGGGTGCTCAGGGCTACACCTTC.

The V call is TRBV6-5, the J call TRBJ2-7, with D unresolved. Germline lookup yields CDR1 MNHEY and CDR2 SVGAGI. The germline V and J ends were trimmed by 4 bases and 7 bases, with 17 bases remaining between them. The CDR3 runs 14 residues. In DNA form, the CDR3 reads TGTGCCAGCAGTTCCCTGGCCTTGATGCTGGAGCAGTACTTC. Its translation: CASSSLALMLEQYF.

This clonotype was seen many times. The chain links TRBV7-8 to TRBJ2-1; 10 bases map to TRBD2. The germline V gene encodes CDR1 SGHVS and CDR2 FQNEAQ. The CDR3 covers 19 residues. Germline trimming cut 3 bases from V and 7 bases from J; bases unmatched to any gene: 18. The CDR3: CASSLAGTSALGAFNEQFF. The CDR3 region has the DNA TGTGCCAGCAGCTTGGCCGGGACTAGCGCCTTGGGGGCTTTTAATGAGCAGTTCTTC.

In this sample, this clonotype turned up a few times. V usage is TRBV5-4 and J usage is TRBJ2-1, with a tentative D call TRBD2 (5 bases). Deletions cut 4 bases from V and 5 bases from J, with 13 bases between. CDR3 length: 14 residues. Germline CDR1 reads SGHNT; CDR2 reads YYREEE (reference sequence). The CDR3 here is CASSIRLEDNEQFF. CDR3 nucleotide sequence: TGTGCCAGCAGCATTCGACTGGAGGACAATGAGCAGTTCTTC.

This clonotype was seen a handful of times. The V and J genes are TRBV11-2 and TRBJ2-5, with 8 positions matching TRBD2. The V gene's germline CDR1 is SGHAT and CDR2 FQNNGV. CDR3 length: 17 amino acids. Losses at the gene ends were 4 bases for V and 5 bases for J; bases not matched to a gene: 15. CDR3 DNA sequence: TGTGCCAGCAGCTCTCCCCTGGGGGTGAGCGGGGGTGAGACCCAGTACTTC. As protein: CASSSPLGVSGGETQYF.

With respect to this clonotype: Given the absence of the conserved phenylalanine or tryptophan at the CDR3 end, a read error is likely. The CDR3 bases are TGTGCCAGCAGGCTCGGACAGGGCGGATCACCCCTCCACTTG. Its translation: CASRLGQGGSPLHL. The V gene is TRBV3-1, the J gene TRBJ1-6, with TRBD1 matching 8 bases. The CDR3 sequence is 14 residues long. In germline, CDR1 is LGHDT, CDR2 YNNKEL (reference sequence). V lost 6 bases and J lost 10; bases outside the gene matches: 8.

This chain uses TRBV30 with TRBJ1-6; 8 bases agree with TRBD1. In germline, CDR1 is GTSNPN, CDR2 SVGIG (reference sequence). The junction had 6 bases not matched to a gene; V was cut back by 0 bases and J by 11 bases. This CDR3 has 14 residues. CDR3 sequence: CAWSVDRAGTPLHF. CDR3 DNA: TGTGCCTGGAGTGTGGACAGGGCCGGCACACCCCTCCACTTT.

The CDR3 nucleotides are TGTGCCATCCAGTCCCGCTCCACCAACTACAATGAGCAGTTCTTC. Encoded protein: CAIQSRSTNYNEQFF. The V and J genes are TRBV6-1 and TRBJ2-1; D gene unclear. Trimming stripped 10 bases from V and 3 bases from J, with 19 bases between. Germline assignment: CDR1 MNHNS and CDR2 SASEGT. The CDR3 length is 15 residues.

This clonotype is a singleton in its sample. The chain links TRBV20-1 to TRBJ1-2; unclear D gene. Per germline, CDR1 DFQATT and CDR2 SNEGSKA (reference sequence). With 1 base removed from V and 6 bases from J, the gap between germline ends came to 9 bases. This CDR3 has 12 amino acids. The CDR3 DNA reads TGCAGTGCTAGAGGAGCCGGGGATGGCTACACCTTC. It translates to CSARGAGDGYTF.

The chain uses TRBV27 and TRBJ1-1; D unresolved. The CDR3 is 18 residues long. The V gene lost 1 base and the J gene lost 3 bases, with 21 bases spanning the gap. Germline assignment: CDR1 MNHEY and CDR2 SMNVEV (reference sequence). The CDR3 loop reads CASSLLIAPSRPYTEAFF. The CDR3 coding sequence is TGTGCCAGCAGTTTATTAATTGCTCCCTCGCGACCATACACTGAAGCTTTCTTT.

This sequence joins TRBV3-1 and TRBJ1-1; possible D gene TRBD1, 6 bases. With 3 bases removed from V and 4 bases from J, the gap between germline ends came to 12 bases. The CDR3 has 14 residues. Germline V gives CDR1 LGHDT, CDR2 YNNKEL (reference sequence). CDR3 region: CASSQGARVTEAFF. The CDR3 coding sequence is TGTGCCAGCAGCCAGGGGGCGCGGGTCACTGAAGCTTTCTTT.

This clonotype was seen a few times. V and J are TRBV29-1 and TRBJ1-5; 8 bases agree with TRBD1. The CDR3 is 14 residues long. V lost 6 bases and J lost 0; bases outside the gene matches: 4. The germline V gene encodes CDR1 SQVTM and CDR2 ANQGSEA. CDR3 bases: TGCAGCGTGCAGGGACAGGATAGCAATCAGCCCCAGCATTTT. It yields the protein CSVQGQDSNQPQHF.

This clonotype was found a few times. The chain uses TRBV19 and TRBJ2-5; D possibly corresponds to TRBD1 (6 bases). From germline, CDR1 is LNHDA and CDR2 SQIVND (reference sequence). This CDR3 comprises 13 residues. Trimming removed 10 bases at V and 5 bases at J, with 17 bases between. CDR3 in amino acids: CATRPGEWETQYF. As DNA, the CDR3 is TGTGCCACGCGGCCAGGGGAGTGGGAGACCCAGTACTTC.

This clonotype was seen ten or more times. The gene calls are TRBV7-3 and TRBJ2-5, with 8 bases aligning to TRBD1. The CDR3 totals 14 residues. Per the germline V gene, CDR1 is SGHTA and CDR2 is FQGTGA. Trimming at V came to 5 bases and at J to 3 bases, leaving 5 bases not matched to a gene. The CDR3 region is CASSAGTGKETQYF. The CDR3 coding sequence is TGTGCCAGCAGCGCCGGGACAGGAAAAGAGACCCAGTACTTC.

Comment on this clonotype: The junction shows a germline mismatch at one end, possibly a read error. The J gene is TRBJ1-1, the V gene TRBV10-3; D might be TRBD1 (5 bases). CDR1 is ENHRY, CDR2 SYGVKD, per germline. The CDR3 spans 12 residues. CDR3 nucleotide sequence: TGTGCCTCCTCTTGGGGGAACACTGAATCTTTCTTT. Translating it yields CASSWGNTESFF.

This chain connects TRBV27 to TRBJ2-6; D remains unclear. The germline CDR1 and CDR2 sequences are MNHEY and SMNVEV (reference sequence). The CDR3 totals 15 residues. V was pared by 7 bases and J by 2 bases, with 12 bases between. CDR3 residues: CASTVGRAGANVLTF. DNA of the CDR3: TGTGCCAGCACCGTTGGTAGGGCTGGGGCCAACGTCCTGACTTTC. The full variable domain, rest sourced from reference TRBV27 and TRBJ2-6, is EAQVTQNPRYLITVTGKKLTVTCSQNMNHEYMSWYRQDPGLGLRQIYYSMNVEVTDKGDVPEGYKVSRKEKRNFPLILESPSPNQTSLYFCASTVGRAGANVLTFGAGSRLTVL.

This clonotype occurred a few times. The chain couples TRBV28 to TRBJ1-6, with 8 positions matching TRBD1. The CDR3 runs to 13 residues. V was pared by 1 base and J by 14 bases, with 4 bases of the junction left unmatched. Per germline, CDR1 MDHEN and CDR2 SYDVKM. CDR3 DNA: TGTGCCAGCAGTTTATTCGGACAGGGAACCCTCCACTTT. Protein product: CASSLFGQGTLHF.